This T cell receptor beta chain was captured in a study of T cells in localized non-small cell lung cancer. Overall study results and limits: For the top 100 tumor clones, a median about 50 also appeared in adjacent lung.

Assay used: immunoSEQ multiplex PCR; TCRdb lists only in-frame clones, some missing. Here the sample spans roughly 30,000 clones, 85% to 90% being singletons. Points on this clone: Its antigen remains unidentified.

CDR1 MRHNA and CDR2 SNTAGT come from the germline V gene. The J segment lost 9 bases and the V segment lost 0 bases, leaving 7 bases of the junction unmatched. This CDR3 is built from 15 residues. The clonotype originates from a woman aged 40-69 years with stage I lung adenocarcinoma. The specimen comprised peripheral blood, sampled before any cancer treatment. This chain connects TRBV6-4 to TRBJ2-1, with TRBD1 matching 8 bases. The CDR3 loop reads CASSDSGTGLGEQFF. The CDR3, as DNA: TGTGCCAGCAGTGACTCCGGGACAGGATTGGGTGAGCAGTTCTTC.